The present T cell receptor beta chain was sequenced within a study of blood T cells in healthy people across ages. Whole-study findings and limits: With age, beta diversity per million T cells declined roughly linearly, significantly by roughly 40. It was not known whether donors were CMV positive (a possible confounder of expanded clonotype changes).

This clonotype was detected a few times. Antigen unknown. CDR1 and CDR2 from the germline V gene are LGHNA and YSLEER. The V segment lost 3 bases and the J segment 5 bases; nucleotides outside the gene matches: 1. The CDR3 covers 15 residues. For the second PCR, which ran for roughly 6 to 12 cycles, a sample-barcoded 5' primer and a J-beta primer mix were used. From the 5' RACE reads, TCRdb called clonotypes with MiXCR, one entry per CDR3 protein. The sample includes approximately 760,000 distinct CDR3 sequences, just under 25% of them seen just once. The same sample was also studied in work on T cells of mothers and their children. From that report: In each mother, TCR beta CDR3 reads exceeded 9.5 million; in each child, they numbered some 2.8 million.

The sequencing sample was made of blood. V gene TRBV4-3 combines with J gene TRBJ1-6; TRBD1 agrees at 10 bases. This sequence was found in a boy between 10 and 17 years old in good health. The CDR3 spells CASSHGTGDNSPLHF. The CDR3 DNA sequence: TGCGCCAGCAGCCACGGGACAGGGGATAATTCACCCCTCCACTTT.